This T cell receptor (beta chain) comes out of a study of T-cell reconstitution after alpha-beta-depleted transplantation in children. General observations from the study: Several hundred expanded graft clones reportedly supplied alpha-beta T cells about two months after transplant. One year after transplant, T-cell counts and diversity came mostly from newly produced T cells.

In regard to this clonotype: Its target is unknown.

TCRbeta library preparation incorporated unique molecular identifiers. TCRdb fed the PCR reads into MiXCR, producing one record per CDR3 protein. The profile covers 200,000 to 300,000 distinct CDR3 sequences, with about a quarter appearing a single time and about 2.5% taken by the ten largest. The germline V and J ends were trimmed by 1 base and 0 bases, with 10 bases remaining between them. The CDR3 has 15 residues. Sequencing used PBMCs, obtained before TCRalphabeta/CD19-depleted stem cell transplant. The TCR originated in a girl aged 2-10 years with Fanconi anemia, due to receive a stem cell transplant. The chain links TRBV12-3 or TRBV12-4 to TRBJ2-7; TRBD1 is a possible D gene (6 bases). The CDR3 region has the DNA TGTGCCAGCAGTTTAGTTACAGGGACCTCCTACGAGCAGTACTTC. It specifies CASSLVTGTSYEQYF.